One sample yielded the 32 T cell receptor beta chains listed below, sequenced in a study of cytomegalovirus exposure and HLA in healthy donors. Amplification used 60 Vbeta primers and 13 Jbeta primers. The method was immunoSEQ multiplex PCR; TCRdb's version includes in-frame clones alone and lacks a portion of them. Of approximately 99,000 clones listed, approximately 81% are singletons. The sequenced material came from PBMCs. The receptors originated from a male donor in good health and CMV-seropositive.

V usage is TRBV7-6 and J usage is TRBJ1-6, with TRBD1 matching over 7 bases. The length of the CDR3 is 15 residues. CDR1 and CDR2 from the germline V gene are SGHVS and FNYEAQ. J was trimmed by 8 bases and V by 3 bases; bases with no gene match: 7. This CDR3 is CASSFGTASDSPLHF. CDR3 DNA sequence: TGTGCCAGCAGCTTCGGGACAGCGAGCGATTCACCCCTCCACTTT.

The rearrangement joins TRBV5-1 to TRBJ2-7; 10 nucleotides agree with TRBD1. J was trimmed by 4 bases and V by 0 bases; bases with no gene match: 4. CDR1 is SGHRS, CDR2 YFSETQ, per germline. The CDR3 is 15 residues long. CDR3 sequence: CASSLEGQGHYEQYF. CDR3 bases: TGCGCCAGCAGCTTGGAGGGACAGGGGCATTACGAGCAGTACTTC.

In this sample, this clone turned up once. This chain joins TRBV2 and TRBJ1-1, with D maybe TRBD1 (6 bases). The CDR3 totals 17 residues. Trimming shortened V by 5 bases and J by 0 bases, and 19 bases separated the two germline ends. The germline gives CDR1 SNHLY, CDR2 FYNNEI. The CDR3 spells CASSPQGPGSLNTEAFF. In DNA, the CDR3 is TGTGCCAGCAGTCCACAGGGCCCAGGGAGCCTGAACACTGAAGCTTTCTTT.

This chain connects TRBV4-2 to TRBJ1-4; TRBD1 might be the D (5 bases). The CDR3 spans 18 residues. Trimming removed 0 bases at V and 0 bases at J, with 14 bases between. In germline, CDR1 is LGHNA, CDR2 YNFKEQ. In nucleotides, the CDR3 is TGTGCCAGCAGCCAAGATAACCAGCCGGGGGCAACTAATGAAAAACTGTTTTTT. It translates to CASSQDNQPGATNEKLFF.

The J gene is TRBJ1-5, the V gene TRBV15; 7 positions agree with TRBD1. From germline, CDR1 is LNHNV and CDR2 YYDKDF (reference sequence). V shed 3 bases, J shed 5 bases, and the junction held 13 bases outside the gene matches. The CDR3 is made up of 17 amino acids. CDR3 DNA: TGTGCCACCAGCAGTACCGAACCGACAGGGTTGGATCAGCCCCAGCATTTT. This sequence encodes CATSSTEPTGLDQPQHF. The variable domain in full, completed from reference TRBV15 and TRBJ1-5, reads DAMVIQNPRYQVTQFGKPVTLSCSQTLNHNVMYWYQQKSSQAPKLLFHYYDKDFNNEADTPDNFQSRRPNTSFCFLDIRSPGLGDTAMYLCATSSTEPTGLDQPQHFGDGTRLSIL.

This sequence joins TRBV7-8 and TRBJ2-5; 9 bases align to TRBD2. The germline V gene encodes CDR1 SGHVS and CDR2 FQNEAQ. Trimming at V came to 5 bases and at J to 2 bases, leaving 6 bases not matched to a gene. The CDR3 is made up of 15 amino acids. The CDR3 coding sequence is TGTGCCAGCAGCACGCGCGGGGGGGCTCAAGAGACCCAGTACTTC. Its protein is CASSTRGGAQETQYF.

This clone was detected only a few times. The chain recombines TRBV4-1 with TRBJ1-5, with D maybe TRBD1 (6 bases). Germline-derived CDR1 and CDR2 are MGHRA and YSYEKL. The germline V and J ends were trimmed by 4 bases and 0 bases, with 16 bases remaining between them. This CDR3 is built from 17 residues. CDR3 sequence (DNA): TGCGCCAGCAGCCGCACCACAGGGCTCTATAGCAATCAGCCCCAGCATTTT. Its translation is CASSRTTGLYSNQPQHF.

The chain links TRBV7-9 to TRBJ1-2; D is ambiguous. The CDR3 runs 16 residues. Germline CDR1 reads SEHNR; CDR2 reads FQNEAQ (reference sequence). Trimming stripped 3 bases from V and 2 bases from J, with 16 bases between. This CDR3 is CASSLGRSPLNYGYTF. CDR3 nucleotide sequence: TGTGCCAGCAGCTTGGGCAGGTCCCCCCTAAACTATGGCTACACCTTC.

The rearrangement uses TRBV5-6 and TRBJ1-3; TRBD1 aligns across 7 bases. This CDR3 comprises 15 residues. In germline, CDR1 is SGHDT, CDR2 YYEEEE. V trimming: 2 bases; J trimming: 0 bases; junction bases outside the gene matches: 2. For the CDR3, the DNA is TGTGCCAGCAGCTTACAGGGGATCTCTGGAAACACCATATATTTT. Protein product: CASSLQGISGNTIYF. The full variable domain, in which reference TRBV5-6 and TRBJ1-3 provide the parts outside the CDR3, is DAGVTQSPTHLIKTRGQQVTLRCSPKSGHDTVSWYQQALGQGPQFIFQYYEEEERQRGNFPDRFSGHQFPNYSSELNVNALLLGDSALYLCASSLQGISGNTIYFGEGSWLTVV.

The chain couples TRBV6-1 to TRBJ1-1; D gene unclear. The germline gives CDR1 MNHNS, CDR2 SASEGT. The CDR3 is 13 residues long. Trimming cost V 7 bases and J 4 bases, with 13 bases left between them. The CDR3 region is CASTTSLTTEAFF. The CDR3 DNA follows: TGTGCCAGCACCACCTCTCTAACCACTGAAGCTTTCTTT.

The CDR3 DNA sequence: TGCGCCAGCAGCCTAGGACAGAACTATGGCTACACCTTC. This encodes CASSLGQNYGYTF. The V and J genes are TRBV5-1 and TRBJ1-2; possibly TRBD1 for D (6 bases). Germline CDR1 and CDR2: SGHRS and YFSETQ. The length of the CDR3 is 13 residues. The germline V and J ends were trimmed by 4 bases and 2 bases, with 9 bases remaining between them.

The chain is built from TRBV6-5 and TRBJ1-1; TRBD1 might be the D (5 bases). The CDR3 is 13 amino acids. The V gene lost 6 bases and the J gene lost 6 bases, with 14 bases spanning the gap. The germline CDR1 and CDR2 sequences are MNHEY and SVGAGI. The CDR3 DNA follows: TGTGCCAGCAGCACTCCAGGGATGGCTGAAGCTTTCTTT. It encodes CASSTPGMAEAFF.

The CDR3 reads CASSLFALRKETQYF. The CDR3 nucleotides are TGTGCCAGCAGCTTATTCGCGTTAAGAAAAGAGACCCAGTACTTC. This chain connects TRBV7-9 to TRBJ2-5, with D uncertain. This CDR3 spans 15 amino acids. The ends were cut back, 2 bases at V and 3 bases at J, with 13 bases in the middle. CDR1 is SEHNR, CDR2 FQNEAQ, per germline (reference sequence).

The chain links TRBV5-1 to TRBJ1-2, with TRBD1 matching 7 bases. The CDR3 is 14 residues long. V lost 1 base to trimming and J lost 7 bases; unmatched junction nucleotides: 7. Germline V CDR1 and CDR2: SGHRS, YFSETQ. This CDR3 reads CASSLNEGARGYTF. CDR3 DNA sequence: TGCGCCAGCAGCTTGAATGAGGGGGCGCGTGGCTACACCTTC.

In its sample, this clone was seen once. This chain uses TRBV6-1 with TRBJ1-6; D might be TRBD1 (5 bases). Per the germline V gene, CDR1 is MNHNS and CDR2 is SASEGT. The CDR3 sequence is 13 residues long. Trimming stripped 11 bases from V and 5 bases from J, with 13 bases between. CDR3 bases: TGTGCCGGCCGGGGGACCCATAATTCACCCCTCCACTTT. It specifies CAGRGTHNSPLHF.

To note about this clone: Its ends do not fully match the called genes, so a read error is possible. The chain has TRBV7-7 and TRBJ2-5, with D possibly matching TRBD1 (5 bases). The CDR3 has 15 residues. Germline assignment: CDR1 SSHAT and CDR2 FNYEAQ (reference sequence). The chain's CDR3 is CASSLATGDSHTQYF. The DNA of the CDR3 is TGTGCTAGCAGCTTAGCCACGGGTGACAGCCACACCCAGTACTTC.

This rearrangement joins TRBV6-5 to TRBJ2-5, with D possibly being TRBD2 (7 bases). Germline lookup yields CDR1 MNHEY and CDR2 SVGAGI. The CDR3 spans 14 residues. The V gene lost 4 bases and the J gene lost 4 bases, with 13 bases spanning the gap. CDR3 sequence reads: CASSSEGGRETQYF. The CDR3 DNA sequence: TGTGCCAGCAGTTCGGAGGGGGGGCGAGAGACCCAGTACTTC.

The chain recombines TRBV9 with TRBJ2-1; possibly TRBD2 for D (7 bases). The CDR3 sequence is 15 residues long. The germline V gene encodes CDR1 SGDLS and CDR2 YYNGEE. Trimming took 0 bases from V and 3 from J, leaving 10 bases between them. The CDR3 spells CASSVAGGRYNEQFF. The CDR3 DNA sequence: TGTGCCAGCAGCGTAGCGGGGGGCCGCTACAATGAGCAGTTCTTC. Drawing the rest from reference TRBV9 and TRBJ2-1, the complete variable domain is DSGVTQTPKHLITATGQRVTLRCSPRSGDLSVYWYQQSLDQGLQFLIQYYNGEERAKGNILERFSAQQFPDLHSELNLSSLELGDSALYFCASSVAGGRYNEQFFGPGTRLTVL.

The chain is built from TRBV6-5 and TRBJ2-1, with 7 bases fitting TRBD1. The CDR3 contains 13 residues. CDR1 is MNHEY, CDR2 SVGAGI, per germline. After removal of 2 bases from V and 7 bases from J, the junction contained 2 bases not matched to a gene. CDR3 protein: CASSYRGRNEQFF. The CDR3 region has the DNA TGTGCCAGCAGTTACAGGGGGCGAAATGAGCAGTTCTTC.

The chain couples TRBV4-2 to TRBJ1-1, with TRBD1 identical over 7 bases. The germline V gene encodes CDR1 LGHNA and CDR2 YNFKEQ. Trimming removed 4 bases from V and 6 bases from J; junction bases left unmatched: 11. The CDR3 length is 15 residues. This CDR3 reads CASSRRSGGPPEAFF. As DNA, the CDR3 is TGTGCCAGCAGCCGACGGTCAGGGGGTCCCCCTGAAGCTTTCTTT.

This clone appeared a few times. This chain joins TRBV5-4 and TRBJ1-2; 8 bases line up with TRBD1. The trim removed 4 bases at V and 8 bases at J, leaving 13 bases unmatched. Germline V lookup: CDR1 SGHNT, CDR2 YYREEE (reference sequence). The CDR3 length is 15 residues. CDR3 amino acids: CASSPWILTGEGYTF. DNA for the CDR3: TGTGCCAGCAGCCCGTGGATCCTGACAGGGGAAGGCTACACCTTC.

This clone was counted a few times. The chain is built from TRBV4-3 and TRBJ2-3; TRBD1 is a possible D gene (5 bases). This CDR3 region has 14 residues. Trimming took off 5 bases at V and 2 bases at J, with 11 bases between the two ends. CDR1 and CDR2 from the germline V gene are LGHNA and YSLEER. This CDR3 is CASSARTITDTQYF. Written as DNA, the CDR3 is TGCGCCAGCAGCGCCCGGACAATCACAGATACGCAGTATTTT.

CDR3 in DNA: TGTGCCAGCCCCCCCGGGACTACGAACACCGGGGAGCTGTTTTTT. Translation: CASPPGTTNTGELFF. The V gene is TRBV7-9, the J gene TRBJ2-2; TRBD2 agrees at 7 bases. J was trimmed by 0 bases and V by 8 bases; bases with no gene match: 6. In germline, CDR1 is SEHNR, CDR2 FQNEAQ (reference sequence). The CDR3 has 15 amino acids.

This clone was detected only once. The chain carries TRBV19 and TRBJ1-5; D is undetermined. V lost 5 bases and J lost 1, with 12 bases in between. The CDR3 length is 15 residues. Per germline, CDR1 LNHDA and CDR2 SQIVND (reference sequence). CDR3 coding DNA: TGTGCCAGTAGTGGCGGGCCAGAGAGCAATCAGCCCCAGCATTTT. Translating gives CASSGGPESNQPQHF.

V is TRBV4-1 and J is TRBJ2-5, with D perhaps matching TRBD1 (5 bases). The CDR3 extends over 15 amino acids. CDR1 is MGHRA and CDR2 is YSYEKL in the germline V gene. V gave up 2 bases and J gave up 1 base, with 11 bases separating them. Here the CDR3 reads CASSQRTQSQETQYF. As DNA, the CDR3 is TGCGCCAGCAGCCAACGGACACAGAGCCAAGAGACCCAGTACTTC.

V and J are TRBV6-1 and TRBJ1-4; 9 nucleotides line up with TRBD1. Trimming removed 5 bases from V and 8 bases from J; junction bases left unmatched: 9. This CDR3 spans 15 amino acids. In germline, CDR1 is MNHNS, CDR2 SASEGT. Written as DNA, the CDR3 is TGTGCCAGCAGTAGAACAGGGGGCGGGTTCGAAAAACTGTTTTTT. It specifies CASSRTGGGFEKLFF.

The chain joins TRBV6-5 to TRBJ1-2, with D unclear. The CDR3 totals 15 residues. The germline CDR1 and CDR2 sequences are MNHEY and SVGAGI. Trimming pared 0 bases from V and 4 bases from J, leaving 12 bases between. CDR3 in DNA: TGTGCCAGCAGTTACTCTGGAGGGCGTAGCTATGGCTACACCTTC. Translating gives CASSYSGGRSYGYTF.

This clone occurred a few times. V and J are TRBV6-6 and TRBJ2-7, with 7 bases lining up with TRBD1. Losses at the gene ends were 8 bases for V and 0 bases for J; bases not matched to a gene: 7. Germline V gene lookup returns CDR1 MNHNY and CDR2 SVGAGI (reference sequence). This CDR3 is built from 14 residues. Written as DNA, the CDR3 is TGTGCCAGCGGAAGACAGGGAAACTCCTACGAGCAGTACTTC. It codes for CASGRQGNSYEQYF.

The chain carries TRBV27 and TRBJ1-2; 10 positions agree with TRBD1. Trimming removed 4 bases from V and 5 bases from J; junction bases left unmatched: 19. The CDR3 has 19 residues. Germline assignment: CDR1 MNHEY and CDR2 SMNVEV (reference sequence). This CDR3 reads CASSSERSGLTGGKYGYTF. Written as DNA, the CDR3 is TGTGCCAGCAGTTCCGAGCGATCTGGGCTGACAGGGGGCAAGTATGGCTACACCTTC.

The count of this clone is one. CDR3 region: CASSESTWESGYTF. For the CDR3, the DNA is TGTGCCAGCAGTGAATCCACCTGGGAGAGCGGCTACACCTTC. The rearrangement joins TRBV25-1 to TRBJ1-2; D is undetermined. The CDR3 loop spans 14 amino acids. Per germline, CDR1 MGHDK and CDR2 SYGVNS. V was shortened by 1 base and J by 8 bases, with 14 bases between the two germline ends.

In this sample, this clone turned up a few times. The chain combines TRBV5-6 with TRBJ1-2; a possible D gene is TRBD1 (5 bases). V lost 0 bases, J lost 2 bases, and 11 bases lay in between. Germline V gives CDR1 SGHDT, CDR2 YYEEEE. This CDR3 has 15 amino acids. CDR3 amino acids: CASSLAPGGNYGYTF. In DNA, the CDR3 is TGTGCCAGCAGCTTGGCCCCTGGGGGGAACTATGGCTACACCTTC. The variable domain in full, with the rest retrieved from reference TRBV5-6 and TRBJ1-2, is DAGVTQSPTHLIKTRGQQVTLRCSPKSGHDTVSWYQQALGQGPQFIFQYYEEEERQRGNFPDRFSGHQFPNYSSELNVNALLLGDSALYLCASSLAPGGNYGYTFGSGTRLTVV.

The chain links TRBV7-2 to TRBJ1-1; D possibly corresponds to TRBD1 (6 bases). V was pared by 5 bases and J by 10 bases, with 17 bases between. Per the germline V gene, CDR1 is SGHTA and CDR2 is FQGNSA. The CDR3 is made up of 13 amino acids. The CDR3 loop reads CASSQGGPLGAFF. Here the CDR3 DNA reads TGTGCCAGCAGCCAAGGGGGTCCCCTCGGAGCTTTCTTT.